A selection of T cell receptor beta chains follows, all from one sample in a study of cytomegalovirus exposure and HLA in healthy donors. Measured with immunoSEQ multiplex PCR; TCRdb has only the in-frame clones, and not every one. The sample lists about 59,000 clones; 83% were seen once. The specimen sequenced was PBMCs. The receptors originated from a human donor in good health. CDR3s include the opening cysteine and the closing phenylalanine or tryptophan. A D gene is named only where the DNA matches it firmly. Size is stated for part of the rows, as once, few or many counts, or as a class when the clone is expanded.

J gene: TRBJ2-3; V gene: TRBV7-3; D gene: .; clone size: .; CDR3 protein: CASSLSAGGSQYF; CDR3 DNA: TGTGCCAGCAGCTTATCCGCAGGAGGCTCCCAGTATTTT
J gene: TRBJ1-2; V gene: TRBV5-1; D gene: TRBD1; clone size: .; CDR3 protein: CASSLGTGQGGGGYTF; CDR3 DNA: TGCGCCAGCAGCTTGGGAACCGGACAGGGGGGCGGGGGCTACACCTTC
J gene: TRBJ1-2; V gene: TRBV5-6; D gene: .; clone size: .; CDR3 protein: CASSWRSTGNYGYTF; CDR3 DNA: TGTGCCAGCAGCTGGCGATCAACAGGGAACTATGGCTACACCTTC
J gene: TRBJ2-3; V gene: TRBV6-4; D gene: TRBD1; clone size: .; CDR3 protein: CASSVGTGGYTDTQYF; CDR3 DNA: TGTGCCAGCAGTGTTGGGACAGGGGGATACACAGATACGCAGTATTTT
J gene: TRBJ1-6; V gene: TRBV5-1; D gene: .; clone size: .; CDR3 protein: CASSLPQSNSPLHF; CDR3 DNA: TGCGCCAGCAGCTTGCCACAGAGTAATTCACCCCTCCACTTT
J gene: TRBJ1-2; V gene: TRBV6-5; D gene: .; clone size: .; CDR3 protein: CASRGGGYGYTF; CDR3 DNA: TGTGCCAGCAGAGGGGGGGGGTATGGCTACACCTTC
J gene: TRBJ2-2; V gene: TRBV7-4; D gene: TRBD2; clone size: .; CDR3 protein: CASSLIRLAVGELFF; CDR3 DNA: TGTGCCAGCAGCTTAATCCGACTAGCGGTCGGGGAGCTGTTTTTT
J gene: TRBJ2-2; V gene: TRBV7-2; D gene: .; clone size: once; CDR3 protein: CASSLNGEGELFF; CDR3 DNA: TGTGCCAGCAGCTTAAACGGGGAGGGGGAGCTGTTTTTT
J gene: TRBJ1-5; V gene: TRBV19; D gene: TRBD1; clone size: .; CDR3 protein: CASSTGRDQPQHF; CDR3 DNA: TGTGCCAGCTCGACAGGGCGGGATCAGCCCCAGCATTTT
J gene: TRBJ1-2; V gene: TRBV29-1; D gene: .; clone size: .; CDR3 protein: CSVRGIYGYTF; CDR3 DNA: TGCAGCGTTAGGGGAATCTATGGCTACACCTTC
J gene: TRBJ1-2; V gene: TRBV23-1; D gene: TRBD1; clone size: few; CDR3 protein: CASSHNRGTLYGYTF; CDR3 DNA: TGCGCCAGCAGTCACAACAGGGGGACTCTCTATGGCTACACCTTC
J gene: TRBJ2-7; V gene: TRBV5-1; D gene: .; clone size: few; CDR3 protein: CASSLYSYEQYF; CDR3 DNA: TGCGCCAGCAGCTTGTATAGCTACGAGCAGTACTTC
J gene: TRBJ2-7; V gene: TRBV18; D gene: TRBD1; clone size: once; CDR3 protein: CASSPQRDRAHEQYF; CDR3 DNA: TGTGCCAGCTCACCACAAAGGGACAGGGCCCACGAGCAGTACTTC
J gene: TRBJ2-5; V gene: TRBV7-8; D gene: TRBD2; clone size: .; CDR3 protein: CASRYRLAGPLPYQETQYF; CDR3 DNA: TGTGCCAGCAGATACAGACTAGCGGGACCTCTACCGTACCAAGAGACCCAGTACTTC
J gene: TRBJ2-3; V gene: TRBV7-2; D gene: TRBD2; clone size: .; CDR3 protein: CASSLVSGGPDTQYF; CDR3 DNA: TGTGCCAGCAGCTTAGTCAGCGGGGGACCAGATACGCAGTATTTT
J gene: TRBJ2-1; V gene: TRBV10-1; D gene: .; clone size: .; CDR3 protein: CASSEEHEQFF; CDR3 DNA: TGCGCCAGCAGTGAAGAGCATGAGCAGTTCTTC
J gene: TRBJ2-3; V gene: TRBV19; D gene: .; clone size: .; CDR3 protein: CASSREGRTQYF; CDR3 DNA: TGTGCCAGTAGTAGGGAAGGGAGGACGCAGTATTTT
J gene: TRBJ2-5; V gene: TRBV7-2; D gene: .; clone size: .; CDR3 protein: CASSLGSFRGWYQETQYF; CDR3 DNA: TGTGCCAGCAGCTTAGGAAGCTTCAGGGGATGGTACCAAGAGACCCAGTACTTC
J gene: TRBJ1-5; V gene: TRBV30; D gene: .; clone size: .; CDR3 protein: CAWSLRTGNQPQHF; CDR3 DNA: TGTGCCTGGAGTCTCCGGACAGGCAATCAGCCCCAGCATTTT
J gene: TRBJ2-2; V gene: TRBV29-1; D gene: TRBD1; clone size: .; CDR3 protein: CSVEEGQGVLNTGELFF; CDR3 DNA: TGCAGCGTTGAAGAGGGACAGGGGGTCTTAAACACCGGGGAGCTGTTTTTT